These 8 T cell receptor beta chains share one sample of origin, sequenced in a study of shared clonotypes between healthy human individuals (dated by TCRdb to the early 2020s). Receptor libraries were prepared by the immunoSEQ multiplex PCR assay. Sourced from immuneACCESS, this table was stored by TCRdb with only in-frame sequences that have V and J called. A share of the clones is absent; for the studies checked, an unresolved V gene accounts for under half, and the remainder has no known explanation. A total of about 1.1 million clones appear in this sample, approximately 77% of them only once. Together, the top ten hold 0.89% of the sample. Sequencing used memory CD4+ T cells from PBMCs. Reading the label with the study, this specimen's cell subset or site is: CD45RA-negative fraction. The receptors here all came from a man aged 18 to 35 in good health. Some clones in this sample may be carry-over from other donors' samples.

The chain has TRBV5-6 and TRBJ2-1; D perhaps matches TRBD2 (5 bases). The ends were cut back, 2 bases at V and 2 bases at J, with 11 bases in the middle. Germline CDR1 reads SGHDT; CDR2 reads YYEEEE. The CDR3 consists of 15 residues. CDR3 DNA sequence: TGTGCCAGCAGCTTAGGACCGGGGACCTACAATGAGCAGTTCTTC. Translated: CASSLGPGTYNEQFF.

This clone was detected only a few times. The rearrangement joins TRBV29-1 to TRBJ2-1; D gene ambiguous. The V and J ends lost 4 bases and 4 bases respectively, with 14 bases between them. Germline V gene data show CDR1 as SQVTM and CDR2 as ANQGSEA. The CDR3 contains 14 residues. The CDR3 bases are TGCAGCGTTGGGGGTCTCCGGCAGTACAATGAGCAGTTCTTC. It yields the protein CSVGGLRQYNEQFF.

The chain is built from TRBV29-1 and TRBJ2-3; maybe TRBD2 (6 bases). The germline gives CDR1 SQVTM, CDR2 ANQGSEA. This CDR3 has 15 amino acids. With 8 bases removed from V and 0 bases from J, the gap between germline ends came to 18 bases. CDR3 residues: CSPKPDSGSTDTQYF. In DNA form, the CDR3 reads TGCAGCCCGAAACCCGATAGCGGTAGCACAGATACGCAGTATTTT.

The J gene is TRBJ2-7, the V gene TRBV11-2, with TRBD1 matching over 10 bases. V was pared by 4 bases and J by 2 bases, with 2 bases of the junction left unmatched. This CDR3 is 14 amino acids long. Germline values: CDR1 SGHAT, CDR2 FQNNGV. CDR3 in DNA: TGTGCCAGCAGCTGGGACAGGGGCACCTACGAGCAGTACTTC. It specifies CASSWDRGTYEQYF.

The rearrangement links TRBV5-1 to TRBJ2-5; D may be TRBD1 or TRBD2 (5 bases each). The germline V gene has CDR1 SGHRS and CDR2 YFSETQ. The CDR3 covers 14 residues. Trimming removed 3 bases at V and 0 bases at J, with 9 bases between. The CDR3 reads CASSWGRYQETQYF. In DNA, the CDR3 is TGCGCCAGCAGCTGGGGACGGTACCAAGAGACCCAGTACTTC.

The rearrangement uses TRBV7-8 and TRBJ1-1; tentatively, D is TRBD1 (5 bases). CDR3 length: 18 residues. Trimming stripped 0 bases from V and 6 bases from J, with 23 bases between. Germline CDR1 reads SGHVS; CDR2 reads FQNEAQ. CDR3 nucleotides: TGTGCCAGCAGCTTAGCGTGGGAGGGAAGGGGTCGAACGGCTGAAGCTTTCTTT. This codes for CASSLAWEGRGRTAEAFF.

This clone was detected once. The chain is built from TRBV5-5 and TRBJ2-7; 8 positions agree with TRBD1. Germline V lookup: CDR1 SGHKS, CDR2 YYEKEE (reference sequence). The CDR3 consists of 15 residues. V gave up 3 bases and J gave up 4 bases; unmatched junction bases: 9. CDR3 residues: CASSSQGGQEYEQYF. CDR3 coding DNA: TGTGCCAGCAGCTCCCAGGGGGGACAGGAATACGAGCAGTACTTC.

The chain carries TRBV13 and TRBJ2-7; D is possibly TRBD1 or TRBD2 (5 bases each). The V gene lost 1 base and the J gene lost 7 bases, with 8 bases spanning the gap. Looked up from germline, CDR1 is PRHDT and CDR2 is FYEKMQ (reference sequence). The CDR3 is 12 amino acids. CDR3 sequence: CASSLEGEEQYF. DNA for the CDR3: TGTGCCAGCAGCTTAGAAGGGGAGGAGCAGTACTTC.